The 32 T cell receptor beta chains given below trace back to one sample, sequenced in a study of T cell repertoires in cytomegalovirus infection. TCRdb re-derived calls from the reads in MiXCR, one entry per CDR3 protein. Of a few hundred thousand distinct CDR3 sequences in the sample, roughly 28% were seen once. Their target antigens are unknown. The input for sequencing was cultured PBMCs, taken from culture after CMV antigen stimulation. These receptor sequences come from a human donor in good health (CMV status not recorded). Some clones in this sample may be carry-over from other donors' samples.

This chain joins TRBV7-6 and TRBJ2-1, with 12 bases matching TRBD2. There are 16 residues in the CDR3. Germline V gene lookup returns CDR1 SGHVS and CDR2 FNYEAQ. Unmatched junction bases numbered 4, after V lost 2 bases and J lost 5 bases. The CDR3 nucleotides are TGTGCCAGCAGCTTAACTAGCGGGGGGTCTAACAATGAGCAGTTCTTC. Protein sequence: CASSLTSGGSNNEQFF.

The V and J genes are TRBV20-1 and TRBJ2-3; the match to TRBD2 covers 8 bases. Germline CDR1 and CDR2: DFQATT and SNEGSKA (reference sequence). The V gene end was trimmed by 5 bases and the J gene end by 2 bases; junction bases not matched to a gene: 15. The CDR3 has 17 residues. The CDR3 protein is CSAAPAQRGRFTDTQYF. In DNA, the CDR3 is TGCAGTGCTGCACCCGCCCAGCGGGGGAGATTCACAGATACGCAGTATTTT.

V is TRBV5-1 and J is TRBJ2-7, with 11 bases matching TRBD1. The V gene's germline CDR1 is SGHRS and CDR2 YFSETQ. The CDR3 spans 19 residues. V was clipped by 0 bases and J by 2 bases; unmatched bases: 13. CDR3 nucleotide sequence: TGCGCCAGCAGCTTGGAATTTGGTGGTTCGGGACAGGGGGCCTACGAGCAGTACTTC. Amino acid sequence: CASSLEFGGSGQGAYEQYF.

The table lists this clonotype with a few counts. The chain carries TRBV20-1 and TRBJ2-2; possibly TRBD1 for D (7 bases). This CDR3 region has 14 residues. The V end was cut by 1 base, the J end by 6 bases, with 12 bases between. Germline CDR1 reads DFQATT; CDR2 reads SNEGSKA (reference sequence). DNA for the CDR3: TGCAGTGCTAGAGTGCAGGGGGGAGCCGGGGAGCTGTTTTTT. Encoded protein: CSARVQGGAGELFF.

This chain links TRBV28 with TRBJ2-5, with 8 bases that match TRBD2. Unmatched junction bases numbered 11, after V lost 3 bases and J lost 2 bases. This CDR3 has 17 amino acids. CDR1 is MDHEN, CDR2 SYDVKM, per germline. The CDR3 is CASSLLGLAGIQETQYF. CDR3 in DNA: TGTGCCAGCAGTTTGTTAGGGTTAGCGGGGATACAAGAGACCCAGTACTTC.

This clonotype was observed a few times. V and J are TRBV29-1 and TRBJ1-4; 7 bases map to TRBD1. The germline V gene encodes CDR1 SQVTM and CDR2 ANQGSEA. This CDR3 comprises 15 residues. The trim removed 0 bases at V and 4 bases at J, leaving 5 bases unmatched. CDR3 nucleotides: TGCAGCGTTGAAGATCAGGGACAGAGTAATGAAAAACTGTTTTTT. Its translation: CSVEDQGQSNEKLFF.

The genes are TRBV7-9 and TRBJ2-7; unclear D gene. Germline assignment: CDR1 SEHNR and CDR2 FQNEAQ (reference sequence). Trimming took 4 bases from V and 7 from J, leaving 11 bases between them. CDR3 length: 12 amino acids. CDR3 in amino acids: CASSSVGREQYF. CDR3 sequence (DNA): TGTGCCAGCAGCTCCGTCGGGCGGGAGCAGTACTTC. The full variable domain, with the rest looked up from reference TRBV7-9 and TRBJ2-7, is DTGVSQNPRHKITKRGQNVTFRCDPISEHNRLYWYRQTLGQGPEFLTYFQNEAQLEKSRLLSDRFSAERPKGSFSTLEIQRTEQGDSAMYLCASSSVGREQYFGPGTRLTVT.

A word on this clonotype: Germline and junction disagree at one end, which may indicate a read error. The rearrangement joins TRBV4-1 to TRBJ1-1, with D uncertain. Looked up from germline, CDR1 is MGHRA and CDR2 is YSYEKL. The CDR3 loop spans 14 amino acids. The CDR3 region has the DNA TGTGCCAGCAGCCAAGAGGGAAGAATCACTGAAGCTTTCTTT. Its protein product is CASSQEGRITEAFF.

The chain couples TRBV4-1 to TRBJ2-7; 10 bases map to TRBD2. J gave up 2 bases and V 4 bases, and 11 bases lay outside the gene matches. The CDR3 runs to 17 residues. CDR1 and CDR2 from the germline V gene are MGHRA and YSYEKL. CDR3 DNA sequence: TGCGCCAGCAGCCCCAAGGCCGTGAGCGGGGGGGCCTACGAGCAGTACTTC. Translated: CASSPKAVSGGAYEQYF.

A few counts support this clonotype. This chain joins TRBV19 and TRBJ1-1; 7 positions agree with TRBD1. The length of the CDR3 is 15 residues. Per the germline V gene, CDR1 is LNHDA and CDR2 is SQIVND (reference sequence). Germline trimming cut 1 base from V and 4 bases from J; bases unmatched to any gene: 6. CDR3 nucleotide sequence: TGTGCCAGTAGTATAGGGCCAGGGGGGCCCACTGAAGCTTTCTTT. Encoded protein: CASSIGPGGPTEAFF.

This clonotype was seen a few times. The chain couples TRBV11-2 to TRBJ1-5, with TRBD1 identical over 9 bases. Germline V gene lookup returns CDR1 SGHAT and CDR2 FQNNGV. This CDR3 is built from 14 residues. The J segment lost 6 bases and the V segment lost 4 bases, leaving 4 bases of the junction unmatched. The CDR3 sequence is CASSSQGARQPQHF. CDR3 nucleotide sequence: TGTGCCAGCAGCTCACAGGGGGCGCGTCAGCCCCAGCATTTT. The full variable domain, rest sourced from reference TRBV11-2 and TRBJ1-5, is EAGVAQSPRYKIIEKRQSVAFWCNPISGHATLYWYQQILGQGPKLLIQFQNNGVVDDSQLPKDRFSAERLKGVDSTLKIQPAKLEDSAVYLCASSSQGARQPQHFGDGTRLSIL.

V and J are TRBV4-1 and TRBJ2-5; D is unclear. Trimming left V 1 base short and J 1 base short, with 7 bases between. This CDR3 has 14 amino acids. Germline V gene lookup returns CDR1 MGHRA and CDR2 YSYEKL. The CDR3 sequence: CASSQVSSQETQYF. The CDR3 DNA is TGCGCCAGCAGCCAAGTGAGCAGCCAAGAGACCCAGTACTTC.

This clonotype was seen a few times. The chain links TRBV7-9 to TRBJ2-1; 12 bases map to TRBD2. The CDR3 contains 15 residues. Germline CDR1 is SEHNR and CDR2 is FQNEAQ (reference sequence). V gave up 5 bases and J gave up 5 bases; unmatched junction bases: 4. DNA of the CDR3: TGTGCCAGCAGCCATGGACTAGCGGGACACAATGAGCAGTTCTTC. Its translation is CASSHGLAGHNEQFF.

Written as DNA, the CDR3 is TGTGCCAGCAGCCCTAAATTAGGAAACACCATATATTTT. It translates to CASSPKLGNTIYF. The chain uses TRBV7-8 and TRBJ1-3; no clear D gene. The length of the CDR3 is 13 residues. V shed 5 bases and J shed 4 bases, with 9 bases lying between them. Looked up from germline, CDR1 is SGHVS and CDR2 is FQNEAQ.

This clonotype has only a few counts. V usage is TRBV6-1 and J usage is TRBJ2-3, with D possibly matching TRBD2 (5 bases). This CDR3 spans 13 amino acids. Germline V lookup: CDR1 MNHNS, CDR2 SASEGT. Trimming pared 1 base from V and 10 bases from J, leaving 12 bases between. The CDR3 DNA sequence: TGTGCCAGCAGTGAAGAGGACTCCCTGGCGCAGTATTTT. This gives the protein CASSEEDSLAQYF.

This clonotype was detected a few times. This sequence joins TRBV27 and TRBJ2-7, with D perhaps TRBD1 (5 bases). Germline V gene lookup returns CDR1 MNHEY and CDR2 SMNVEV (reference sequence). V lost 6 bases to trimming and J lost 1 base, with 13 bases between them. The CDR3 is made up of 14 amino acids. The chain's CDR3 is CASRKGIPSYEQYF. The CDR3 DNA is TGTGCCAGCAGAAAGGGGATCCCTTCCTACGAGCAGTACTTC.

This clonotype was counted only a few times. The rearrangement uses TRBV6-1 and TRBJ2-1; TRBD2 might be the D (6 bases). Trimming pared 3 bases from V and 7 bases from J, leaving 22 bases between. The germline V gene encodes CDR1 MNHNS and CDR2 SASEGT. The CDR3 sequence is 17 residues long. The CDR3 sequence is CASSEGFGSGRWNEQFF. The CDR3 bases are TGTGCCAGCAGTGAGGGGTTTGGGAGCGGGCGATGGAATGAGCAGTTCTTC.

This clonotype was seen a few times. The V and J genes are TRBV5-1 and TRBJ1-1; D unclear. The germline V and J ends were trimmed by 0 bases and 2 bases, with 11 bases remaining between them. CDR3 length equals 15 residues. Germline lookup yields CDR1 SGHRS and CDR2 YFSETQ. CDR3 amino acids: CASSLAIGGNTEAFF. The CDR3 DNA sequence: TGCGCCAGCAGCTTGGCGATAGGTGGCAACACTGAAGCTTTCTTT.

This clonotype was counted many times. V usage is TRBV27 and J usage is TRBJ2-2, with a tentative D call TRBD1 (5 bases). Trimming shortened V by 1 base and J by 1 base, and 7 bases separated the two germline ends. This CDR3 is 15 amino acids long. From germline, CDR1 is MNHEY and CDR2 SMNVEV (reference sequence). CDR3 sequence reads: CASSLLQVNTGELFF. The CDR3 DNA is TGTGCCAGCAGTTTATTACAGGTGAACACCGGGGAGCTGTTTTTT.

This chain connects TRBV19 to TRBJ2-1; either TRBD1 or TRBD2 may fit D (5 bases each). CDR1 is LNHDA, CDR2 SQIVND, per germline (reference sequence). V shed 5 bases and J shed 6 bases, with 11 bases lying between them. The CDR3 has 13 amino acids. The CDR3 bases are TGTGCCAGTAGTTTCGGGGCCTCCAATGAGCAGTTCTTC. Translated: CASSFGASNEQFF. The entire variable domain, with the rest obtained from reference TRBV19 and TRBJ2-1, is as follows: DGGITQSPKYLFRKEGQNVTLSCEQNLNHDAMYWYRQDPGQGLRLIYYSQIVNDFQKGDIAEGYSVSREKKESFPLTVTSAQKNPTAFYLCASSFGASNEQFFGPGTRLTVL.

The rearrangement links TRBV15 to TRBJ1-2; D call uncertain. Trimming cost V 0 bases and J 4 bases, with 12 bases left between them. The CDR3 sequence is 15 residues long. CDR1 is LNHNV, CDR2 YYDKDF, per germline (reference sequence). The CDR3 reads CATSRDLGTVYGYTF. The CDR3 nucleotides read TGTGCCACCAGCAGAGATCTCGGAACAGTCTATGGCTACACCTTC.

CDR3 protein: CASSSLVREGVSYEQYF. CDR3 coding DNA: TGTGCCAGCAGTTCTCTCGTGAGGGAGGGGGTCAGCTACGAGCAGTACTTC. The chain uses TRBV27 and TRBJ2-7; D perhaps matches TRBD2 (7 bases). Looked up from germline, CDR1 is MNHEY and CDR2 is SMNVEV (reference sequence). The V end lost 4 bases, the J end lost 3 bases, and 22 bases lay between the germline ends. The CDR3 totals 17 residues.

The V gene is TRBV7-2, the J gene TRBJ2-3; TRBD2 matches 12 bases. Per germline, CDR1 SGHTA and CDR2 FQGNSA. J was trimmed by 5 bases and V by 8 bases; bases with no gene match: 11. The CDR3 has 16 residues. CDR3 in DNA: TGTGCCAGCGCTTTTTCTAGCGGGAGGGCCGGAGATACGCAGTATTTT. It yields the protein CASAFSSGRAGDTQYF. The variable domain in full, completed from reference TRBV7-2 and TRBJ2-3, reads GAGVSQSPSNKVTEKGKDVELRCDPISGHTALYWYRQSLGQGLEFLIYFQGNSAPDKSGLPSDRFSAERTGGSVSTLTIQRTQQEDSAVYLCASAFSSGRAGDTQYFGPGTRLTVL.

The V and J genes are TRBV6-1 and TRBJ2-1; a possible D gene is TRBD2 (5 bases). The germline gives CDR1 MNHNS, CDR2 SASEGT. The CDR3 contains 15 residues. V was trimmed by 1 base and J by 2 bases, leaving 9 bases between them. The CDR3 sequence is CASSEGERTYNEQFF. The CDR3, as DNA: TGTGCCAGCAGTGAAGGCGAGCGGACCTACAATGAGCAGTTCTTC.

This chain connects TRBV19 to TRBJ1-2; 7 nucleotides align to TRBD1. CDR1 and CDR2 (germline): LNHDA, SQIVND (reference sequence). The ends lost 4 bases at V and 5 bases at J; junction bases unmatched: 13. The CDR3 is made up of 16 amino acids. DNA of the CDR3: TGTGCCAGTAGTAACCTCCCGTCGACAGGGCCATATGGCTACACCTTC. It is translated as CASSNLPSTGPYGYTF.

In its sample, this clonotype was seen many times. The chain uses TRBV7-9 and TRBJ1-5; D possibly corresponds to TRBD1 (6 bases). The germline V gene encodes CDR1 SEHNR and CDR2 FQNEAQ (reference sequence). The ends were cut back, 1 base at V and 2 bases at J, with 12 bases in the middle. The length of the CDR3 is 16 residues. The CDR3 reads CASSLGGGAGNQPQHF. CDR3 coding DNA: TGTGCCAGCAGCTTAGGAGGGGGGGCGGGCAATCAGCCCCAGCATTTT.

V gene TRBV20-1 combines with J gene TRBJ2-7; 7 bases are a match to TRBD1. Germline V gene lookup returns CDR1 DFQATT and CDR2 SNEGSKA (reference sequence). The junction had 7 bases not matched to a gene; V was cut back by 3 bases and J by 2 bases. This CDR3 is built from 14 residues. CDR3 protein: CSARVQGQPYEQYF. The CDR3 DNA follows: TGCAGTGCTAGGGTACAGGGGCAACCCTACGAGCAGTACTTC.

The rearrangement uses TRBV10-3 and TRBJ1-6; D may be TRBD1 (6 bases). The CDR3 length is 15 residues. The germline CDR1 and CDR2 sequences are ENHRY and SYGVKD. V lost 6 bases to trimming and J lost 7 bases, with 16 bases between them. CDR3 residues: CAIRGTTRQNSPLHF. CDR3 DNA sequence: TGTGCCATCAGAGGGACAACCCGGCAGAATTCACCCCTCCACTTT.

This clonotype was detected a few times. This rearrangement joins TRBV7-8 to TRBJ1-5; 9 nucleotides line up with TRBD1. Looked up from germline, CDR1 is SGHVS and CDR2 is FQNEAQ. This CDR3 has 15 residues. The V gene end was trimmed by 4 bases and the J gene end by 5 bases; junction bases not matched to a gene: 6. Here the CDR3 DNA reads TGTGCCAGCAGCTCTACAGGGGGCGGCCATCAGCCCCAGCATTTT. As protein: CASSSTGGGHQPQHF. Based on the CDR3 plus reference TRBV7-8 and TRBJ1-5, the full variable domain is GAGVSQSPRYKVAKRGQDVALRCDPISGHVSLFWYQQALGQGPEFLTYFQNEAQLDKSGLPSDRFFAERPEGSVSTLKIQRTQQEDSAVYLCASSSTGGGHQPQHFGDGTRLSIL.

The chain employs TRBV12-3 or TRBV12-4 and TRBJ2-2; D possibly uses TRBD1 or TRBD2 (5 bases each). V was cut by 6 bases and J by 7 bases, with 9 bases left in between. There are 12 residues in the CDR3. Written as DNA, the CDR3 is TGTGCCAGCAGAAGAGGGGTCGGGGAGCTGTTTTTT. It specifies CASRRGVGELFF.

This clonotype was seen a few times. This chain links TRBV6-6 with TRBJ2-7; 9 nucleotides line up with TRBD1. CDR3 length equals 14 residues. CDR1 and CDR2 from the germline V gene are MNHNY and SVGAGI (reference sequence). V gave up 7 bases and J gave up 3 bases; unmatched junction bases: 7. The CDR3, as DNA: TGTGCCAGCACCCTAGGGGACAGGGACTACGAGCAGTACTTC. Translated, it gives CASTLGDRDYEQYF.

Concerning this clonotype itself: Germline is not matched at one junction end, which may reflect a read error. The rearrangement joins TRBV5-4 to TRBJ2-1, with 12 nucleotides matching TRBD2. The CDR3 has 18 amino acids. Looked up from germline, CDR1 is SGHNT and CDR2 is YYREEE (reference sequence). The CDR3: CASSLEGRASGRGHEQFF. In DNA, the CDR3 is TGTGCCAGCAGTTTGGAAGGACGGGCTAGCGGGAGGGGCCATGAGCAGTTCTTC.